This T cell receptor beta chain was observed in a study of technical replicates of blood from four donors. The CDR3 extends over 15 amino acids. Germline CDR1 MGHRA, CDR2 YSYEKL. V was clipped by 4 bases and J by 1 base; unmatched bases: 2. Repertoires were generated with immunoSEQ multiplex PCR, while TCRdb's copy carries only in-frame clones and drops some. Among roughly 48,000 clones listed, 92% were seen once. Sequences were obtained from PBMCs. The rearrangement links TRBV4-1 to TRBJ2-2; TRBD1 agrees at 8 bases. The clonotype was recovered from a human donor in good health. Some clones in this sample may be carry-over from other donors' samples. The CDR3 nucleotides read TGCGCCAGCAGCCCCGGACAGGGGAACACCGGGGAGCTGTTTTTT. As protein: CASSPGQGNTGELFF.